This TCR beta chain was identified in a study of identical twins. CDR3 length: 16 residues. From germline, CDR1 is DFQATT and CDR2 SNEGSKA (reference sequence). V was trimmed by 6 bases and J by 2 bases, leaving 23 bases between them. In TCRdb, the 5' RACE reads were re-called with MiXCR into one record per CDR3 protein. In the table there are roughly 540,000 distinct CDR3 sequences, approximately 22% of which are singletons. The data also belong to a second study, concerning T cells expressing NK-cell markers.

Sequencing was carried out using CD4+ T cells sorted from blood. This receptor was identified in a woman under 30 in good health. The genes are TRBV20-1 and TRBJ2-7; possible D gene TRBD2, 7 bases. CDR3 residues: CSAPRSDKGGPYEQYF. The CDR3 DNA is TGCAGTGCACCCCGGTCGGACAAGGGGGGGCCCTACGAGCAGTACTTC.